Detailed here is one T cell receptor (beta chain). Its antigen remains unidentified. Base qualities are not at hand, and no much larger clone is one base apart. The germline V gene gives CDR1 as SQVTM and CDR2 as ANQGSEA. From cysteine to phenylalanine, the CDR3 is 15 amino acids long. The DNA shown is the 45-base CDR3, in frame from base 1. Here V drops 6 bases and J drops 10 bases, and the junction holds 16 bases not matched to any gene. These data belong to a study of graft-versus-host responses after intestinal transplantation (dated by TCRdb to the early 2020s). A note on the overall study: Recipients received multivisceral, liver-intestinal, or isolated intestinal transplants. Every recipient was given anti-thymocyte globulin induction, followed by around three years of maintenance tacrolimus and steroids. After intestinal transplantation, graft-versus-host and host-versus-graft alloreactive T cell clones were followed in the graft, circulation and bone marrow using bulk TCR-beta CDR3 sequencing. Alloreactive clones were identified by sequencing pre-transplant mixed lymphocyte reaction products and comparing these products with unstimulated pre-transplant donor and recipient T cells. The cohort enrolled 20 to 25 intestinal transplant recipients including one retransplant, and a few patients lacking pretransplant specimens were excluded. Donor T cell macrochimerism was defined as a peak of at least 4% donor T cells among recipient peripheral blood mononuclear cells. Instead of going to the commercial service, samples from a few later patients were sequenced in-house on an Illumina MiSeq and processed with MiXCR. The full study reports these points: GvH clones turned up in recipient bone marrow, with some appearing earlier in ileal mucosa or blood, a pattern consistent with an intestinal mucosal origin. Early after transplant, peak levels of circulating GvH clones were found to be associated with declines in HvG clones. Patients with donor T cell macrochimerism had high GvH to HvG T cell clonal ratios in their allografts. Conclusions were limited by the relatively low number and heterogeneity of intestinal transplant patients.

The intended sense of this specimen's time point label: cells obtained before transplantation from donor or recipient. CD3+CD4+ and CD3+CD8+ populations were FACS-sorted from unstimulated pre-transplant donor and recipient cells taken from spleen or lymph nodes. Library generation was performed with the immunoSEQ multiplex PCR assay. For most patients, genomic DNA was isolated using the Qiagen DNeasy Blood and Tissue Kit and was shipped frozen to Adaptive Biotechnologies for TCR sequencing. For most patients, high-throughput TCR-beta CDR3 sequencing of genomic DNA was performed by Adaptive Biotechnologies. As for the original processing: TCR sequencing data for 18 patients were retrieved from Adaptive's ImmunoSEQ software; a few other patients were processed with MiXCR and VDJtools. To correct CD4 versus CD8 sorting errors, any sequence found in both subsets at a frequency ratio below 5:1 was removed. CDR3 nucleotide sequences shared between donor and recipient were removed because their origin could not be assigned. To count as alloreactive, a clone needed at least 2-fold expansion over unstimulated cells and a minimum CFSE-low frequency of 0.002% (template counts) or 0.001% (read counts). Clones were considered mappable if detected in sequenced pre-transplant spleen, lymph node, or MLR CFSE-low populations of the donor or recipient. Cumulative frequency of alloreactive clones was calculated as a percentage of all sequences weighted by copy number. TCRdb retrieved this table from immuneACCESS and kept in-frame rearrangements only. Not all clones are present; in checked studies, unresolved V genes account for under half, and no reason is known for the remainder. The V and J calls and clone size are taken from that table; D and trimming were inferred from the DNA. The sample data list some 82,000 clones, and around 86% of these were observed just once. Roughly 8% of the sample is held by the ten biggest clonotypes.

Sequenced material: unstimulated CD8+ T cells sorted from spleen or lymph node cells, taken before transplant. In this chain, TRBV29-1 is recombined with TRBJ2-1; 9 junctional bases match TRBD1. This sequence originates from a human donor who was the organ donor for an intestinal transplant. The DNA sequence is TGCAGCGTCACTTTACAGGGGGCCGCCCTCACCGAGCAGTTCTTC. It translates to CSVTLQGAALTEQFF.